This T cell receptor (beta chain) was captured in a study of blood T cells in healthy people across ages. Study observations and caveats: Getting older went along with TCR beta diversity per million T cells dropping roughly linearly. Relative to aged donors, long-lived donors carried more naive CD4+ cells and displayed higher diversity.

Donors each provided roughly 11 milliliters of peripheral blood. RNA extraction gave at least 6 micrograms of total RNA per sample. Germline loops: CDR1 SQVTM, CDR2 ANQGSEA. The CDR3 is 14 residues long. V was shortened by 4 bases and J by 3 bases, with 16 bases between the two germline ends. Remarks on this clonotype: Its matching antigen is unknown.

It was with a sample-barcoded 5' primer and a J-beta primer mix that a second PCR of roughly 7 to 11 cycles was run. Using its own MiXCR run on the 5' RACE reads, TCRdb lists one record per CDR3 protein. The repertoire holds fewer than 950,000 distinct CDR3 sequences, with approximately 53% as singletons. The chain links TRBV29-1 to TRBJ2-7; perhaps TRBD1 as D (6 bases). The receptor comes from an elderly man in good health. Sequenced sample: blood. CDR3 sequence: CSVVRGQSRYEQYF. The CDR3 nucleotides read TGCAGCGTTGTCCGGGGACAATCACGCTACGAGCAGTACTTC.